The 8 T cell receptor beta chains reported below all come from one sample, sequenced in a study of cytomegalovirus exposure and HLA in healthy donors. PCR involved 60 Vbeta and 13 Jbeta primers. The data were produced by immunoSEQ multiplex PCR, yet TCRdb's version contains in-frame clones alone and is incomplete. The data contain fewer than 200,000 clones, around 80% of them singletons. The sample comprised PBMCs. The source is a woman aged 50 to 65 in good health and CMV-seropositive.

This clone has just one count. The chain employs TRBV10-1 and TRBJ2-2, with TRBD2 identical over 9 bases. V shed 6 bases, J shed 6 bases, and the junction held 8 bases outside the gene matches. Germline CDR1 and CDR2: WNHNN and SYGVQD (reference sequence). This CDR3 is 15 amino acids long. The CDR3 loop reads CASRPPGLASGELFF. The DNA of the CDR3 is TGCGCCAGCAGACCCCCGGGACTAGCTTCCGGGGAGCTGTTTTTT.

The CDR3 DNA is TGTGCCGTGGGGAGAGGAACTAACTATGGCTACACCTTC. It codes for CAVGRGTNYGYTF. This chain uses TRBV7-2 with TRBJ1-2; D not certain. Germline V lookup: CDR1 SGHTA, CDR2 FQGNSA. Between the trimmed V and J ends, which lost 11 bases and 0 bases, there was a span of 13 bases. This CDR3 contains 13 residues.

This chain uses TRBV29-1 with TRBJ1-2; D not resolved. V lost 4 bases and J 6 bases, leaving 9 bases between the germline ends. CDR3 length equals 11 residues. CDR1 and CDR2 (germline): SQVTM, ANQGSEA. Here the CDR3 reads CSVGGVNGYTF. CDR3 bases: TGCAGCGTTGGAGGCGTCAATGGCTACACCTTC.

This clone was detected only once. The chain has TRBV11-3 and TRBJ1-1; 9 bases line up with TRBD1. The V segment lost 4 bases and the J segment 5 bases; nucleotides outside the gene matches: 11. Germline CDR1 reads SGHNT; CDR2 reads YENEEA. CDR3 size: 16 residues. The CDR3 spells CASSYDNRGPGTEAFF. The CDR3 nucleotides are TGTGCCAGCAGCTACGACAACAGGGGGCCGGGAACTGAAGCTTTCTTT.

This clone was counted between two and nine times. This chain joins TRBV7-2 and TRBJ2-4; 10 bases are a match to TRBD1. Germline V lookup: CDR1 SGHTA, CDR2 FQGNSA. This CDR3 spans 13 amino acids. The J segment lost 7 bases and the V segment lost 8 bases, leaving 5 bases of the junction unmatched. In nucleotides, the CDR3 is TGTGCCAGCGGGCGGACAGGGGGGAACATTCAGTACTTC. This sequence encodes CASGRTGGNIQYF.

This clone showed up just a few times. Additional DNA sequences in this sample encode the identical CDR3. The chain links TRBV30 to TRBJ2-7, with 8 bases lining up with TRBD1. Germline V gives CDR1 GTSNPN, CDR2 SVGIG (reference sequence). The CDR3 runs to 14 residues. Germline trimming cut 0 bases from V and 3 bases from J; bases unmatched to any gene: 4. This chain's CDR3 is CAWSVWGQDYEQYF. The CDR3 nucleotides are TGTGCCTGGAGTGTTTGGGGACAGGACTACGAGCAGTACTTC.

The chain couples TRBV25-1 to TRBJ2-6, with D maybe TRBD1 (6 bases). Deletions cut 8 bases from V and 4 bases from J, with 12 bases between. Germline V gene data show CDR1 as MGHDK and CDR2 as SYGVNS. CDR3 size: 14 residues. CDR3 protein: CASQTGYGANVLTF. CDR3 in DNA: TGTGCCAGCCAAACAGGGTACGGGGCCAACGTCCTGACTTTC.

The rearrangement links TRBV11-2 to TRBJ1-1; 9 bases are a match to TRBD1. The CDR3 is 16 amino acids. With V trimmed by 10 bases and J by 4 bases, 16 bases remained unmatched. CDR1 and CDR2 from the germline V gene are SGHAT and FQNNGV. The CDR3 bases are TGTGCCACCAAACAGGGGGCGCGTTTTCGCGGCACTGAAGCTTTCTTT. Translation gives CATKQGARFRGTEAFF.